The 14 T cell receptor beta chains in this list originate from one sample, sequenced in a study of T cell changes during pregnancy in multiple sclerosis. Measured with immunoSEQ multiplex PCR; TCRdb has only the in-frame clones, and not every one. The sample carries about 100,000 clones, 92% recorded once. This specimen consisted of peripheral blood, obtained after pregnancy. These receptors came from a female donor with multiple sclerosis, enrolled in a pregnancy study.

CDR3 in DNA: TGTGCCAGTAGTATATTCCTAGCCAACAATGAGCAGTTCTTC. This codes for CASSIFLANNEQFF. The chain has TRBV19 and TRBJ2-1; weak D call: TRBD2 (5 bases). The V end lost 2 bases, the J end lost 5 bases, and 10 bases lay between the germline ends. Germline CDR1 is LNHDA and CDR2 is SQIVND (reference sequence). The CDR3 length is 14 residues.

The CDR3 here is CASRPNGVWTGELFF. Here the CDR3 DNA reads TGTGCCAGTCGTCCAAACGGGGTCTGGACGGGGGAGCTGTTTTTT. The chain recombines TRBV13 with TRBJ2-2, with D possibly TRBD2 on 5 matching bases. CDR3 length: 15 amino acids. The germline V gene encodes CDR1 PRHDT and CDR2 FYEKMQ (reference sequence). Trimming removed 9 bases from V and 8 bases from J, with 22 bases in between.

The chain is built from TRBV5-6 and TRBJ2-3; 8 nucleotides match TRBD2. Losses at the gene ends were 3 bases for V and 3 bases for J; bases not matched to a gene: 6. Germline V lookup: CDR1 SGHDT, CDR2 YYEEEE. The CDR3 sequence is 15 residues long. CDR3 sequence reads: CASSSRGEGTDTQYF. CDR3 nucleotide sequence: TGTGCCAGCAGCTCGCGGGGGGAAGGAACAGATACGCAGTATTTT. The variable domain in full, completed from reference TRBV5-6 and TRBJ2-3, reads DAGVTQSPTHLIKTRGQQVTLRCSPKSGHDTVSWYQQALGQGPQFIFQYYEEEERQRGNFPDRFSGHQFPNYSSELNVNALLLGDSALYLCASSSRGEGTDTQYFGPGTRLTVL.

This clone occurred a few times. V is TRBV9 and J is TRBJ1-2, with a tentative D call TRBD1 (6 bases). V was pared by 4 bases and J by 5 bases, with 9 bases between. Germline values: CDR1 SGDLS, CDR2 YYNGEE. The CDR3 loop spans 12 amino acids. CDR3 bases: TGTGCCAGCAGCTTACAGGGATATGGCTACACCTTC. It codes for CASSLQGYGYTF.

J is TRBJ1-1 and V is TRBV5-5; D call uncertain. From germline, CDR1 is SGHKS and CDR2 YYEKEE (reference sequence). The CDR3 runs 15 residues. Trimming shortened V by 5 bases and J by 0 bases, and 14 bases separated the two germline ends. This CDR3 reads CASSPTPDLNTEAFF. CDR3 coding DNA: TGTGCCAGCAGTCCAACCCCGGACTTGAACACTGAAGCTTTCTTT. Using reference TRBV5-5 and TRBJ1-1 for the parts outside the CDR3, the full variable domain is DAGVTQSPTHLIKTRGQQVTLRCSPISGHKSVSWYQQVLGQGPQFIFQYYEKEERGRGNFPDRFSARQFPNYSSELNVNALLLGDSALYLCASSPTPDLNTEAFFGQGTRLTVV.

V gene TRBV4-1 combines with J gene TRBJ2-5, with 9 bases lining up with TRBD2. V lost 2 bases, J lost 4 bases, and 5 bases stayed unmatched. Germline V lookup: CDR1 MGHRA, CDR2 YSYEKL. The length of the CDR3 is 15 residues. The CDR3 loop reads CASSQRLAALETQYF. The CDR3 coding sequence is TGCGCCAGCAGCCAAAGACTAGCGGCCTTAGAGACCCAGTACTTC.

The CDR3 bases are TGTGCCAGCTCACCACCGAGCGGGGGTTACAATGAGCAGTTCTTC. The encoded protein is CASSPPSGGYNEQFF. This rearrangement joins TRBV18 to TRBJ2-1; 8 bases are shared with TRBD2. J gave up 4 bases and V 0 bases, and 2 bases lay outside the gene matches. The CDR3 is made up of 15 amino acids. Germline-derived CDR1 and CDR2 are KGHSH and LQKENI.

V and J are TRBV2 and TRBJ1-6; D remains unclear. The CDR3 consists of 14 residues. Germline V gene lookup returns CDR1 SNHLY and CDR2 FYNNEI. Trimming pared 3 bases from V and 6 bases from J, leaving 9 bases between. The CDR3, as DNA: TGTGCCAGCAGTGATAGCGGGAGTAATTCACCCCTCCACTTT. This sequence encodes CASSDSGSNSPLHF. The whole variable domain, filled in from reference TRBV2 and TRBJ1-6, reads EPEVTQTPSHQVTQMGQEVILRCVPISNHLYFYWYRQILGQKVEFLVSFYNNEISEKSEIFDDQFSVERPDGSNFTLKIRSTKLEDSAMYFCASSDSGSNSPLHFGNGTRLTVT.

In regard to this clone: The identical CDR3 is also encoded by other nucleotide sequences in the sample. The V gene is TRBV19, the J gene TRBJ1-2; D perhaps matches TRBD1 (6 bases). Germline CDR1 reads LNHDA; CDR2 reads SQIVND (reference sequence). V lost 7 bases and J 8 bases, leaving 11 bases between the germline ends. The CDR3 is made up of 11 amino acids. The CDR3 loop is CASTSRGGYTF. CDR3 in DNA: TGTGCCAGTACCTCCAGGGGCGGCTACACCTTC.

V gene TRBV5-1 combines with J gene TRBJ1-2; TRBD1 is a possible D gene (5 bases). Per the germline V gene, CDR1 is SGHRS and CDR2 is YFSETQ. The CDR3 covers 14 residues. Trimming removed 0 bases at V and 0 bases at J, with 6 bases between. The CDR3 DNA reads TGCGCCAGCAGCTTGGGGGGCTCTAACTATGGCTACACCTTC. Protein sequence: CASSLGGSNYGYTF.

J is TRBJ2-1 and V is TRBV12-5, with TRBD1 as a possible D gene (5 bases). There are 14 residues in the CDR3. V lost 7 bases and J lost 7, with 17 bases in between. The germline V gene encodes CDR1 LGHNT and CDR2 FRNRAP. The CDR3 loop reads CASAGSGLGNEQFF. CDR3 nucleotides: TGTGCTAGTGCCGGATCAGGGTTGGGGAATGAGCAGTTCTTC.

The rearrangement joins TRBV6-6 to TRBJ2-3; tentatively, D is TRBD1 (5 bases). In germline, CDR1 is MNHNY, CDR2 SVGAGI (reference sequence). The CDR3 totals 14 residues. V dropped 0 bases and J dropped 3 bases, with 7 bases sitting between them. CDR3 in DNA: TGTGCCAGCAGTTACTCCCAGGGAACAGATACGCAGTATTTT. It encodes CASSYSQGTDTQYF.

The chain uses TRBV27 and TRBJ1-6; possibly TRBD1 for D (5 bases). Germline CDR1 reads MNHEY; CDR2 reads SMNVEV (reference sequence). V was pared by 8 bases and J by 4 bases, with 15 bases between. This CDR3 contains 15 residues. CDR3 loop: CASGRAPGYNSPLHF. The DNA of the CDR3 is TGTGCCAGCGGCCGGGCCCCAGGGTATAATTCACCCCTCCACTTT.

This clone showed up just once. The chain is built from TRBV28 and TRBJ2-1, with TRBD2 as a possible D gene (6 bases). The V gene's germline CDR1 is MDHEN and CDR2 SYDVKM. V was trimmed by 3 bases and J by 4 bases, leaving 19 bases between them. The CDR3 is 17 amino acids. The DNA of the CDR3 is TGTGCCAGCAGTTTCCCCCGGGGCCCTGGGGGGTACAATGAGCAGTTCTTC. Translating it yields CASSFPRGPGGYNEQFF.